These 17 T cell receptor beta chains were all obtained from the same sample, sequenced in a study of blood T cell repertoires in COVID-19. Clones were sequenced by immunoSEQ multiplex PCR, and TCRdb holds only the in-frame ones, with some missing. The data contain roughly 120,000 clones, around nine tenths of them seen just once; the ten biggest clones take up 4% to 5%. Sequences were obtained from peripheral blood. The source of these receptors is a man in his fifties or sixties with COVID-19, enrolled during active disease.

V usage is TRBV21-1 and J usage is TRBJ2-7; the table gives TRBD2 as D, unverified against the DNA. TRBV21-1 is shown as a pseudogene. CDR3 length equals 16 residues. The CDR3 here is CASSKVGGGEAYEQYF. The DNA for the CDR3 is TGTGCCAGCAGCAAAGTGGGCGGAGGTGAAGCCTACGAGCAGTACTTC.

This rearrangement joins TRBV5-1 to TRBJ1-4, with D uncertain. The CDR3 loop spans 14 amino acids. The V end lost 0 bases, the J end lost 6 bases, and 9 bases lay between the germline ends. Germline V gene lookup returns CDR1 SGHRS and CDR2 YFSETQ. In DNA form, the CDR3 reads TGCGCCAGCAGCTTGGTGGGAGAGGATGAAAAACTGTTTTTT. It codes for CASSLVGEDEKLFF.

The V call is TRBV7-9, the J call TRBJ2-3; 10 bases align to TRBD2. The V gene end was trimmed by 5 bases and the J gene end by 3 bases; junction bases not matched to a gene: 5. The germline V gene encodes CDR1 SEHNR and CDR2 FQNEAQ (reference sequence). CDR3 length: 15 amino acids. CDR3 DNA: TGTGCCAGCAGCAAAACTAGCGGGAAAACAGATACGCAGTATTTT. Amino acid sequence: CASSKTSGKTDTQYF.

The chain recombines TRBV6-5 with TRBJ2-3; tentatively, D is TRBD1 (5 bases). Trimming shortened V by 7 bases and J by 7 bases, and 18 bases separated the two germline ends. The CDR3 length is 14 residues. The germline CDR1 and CDR2 sequences are MNHEY and SVGAGI. The CDR3 loop is CASIRGADRYTQYF. The CDR3 DNA reads TGTGCCAGCATAAGGGGTGCGGATCGGTATACGCAGTATTTT.

This chain links TRBV5-4 with TRBJ2-3, with 8 bases that match TRBD2. Looked up from germline, CDR1 is SGHNT and CDR2 is YYREEE (reference sequence). CDR3 size: 15 residues. V lost 0 bases to trimming and J lost 2 bases; unmatched junction nucleotides: 2. CDR3 coding DNA: TGTGCCAGCAGCTTGGGTAGCGGGATCACAGATACGCAGTATTTT. It yields the protein CASSLGSGITDTQYF.

This sequence joins TRBV5-6 and TRBJ1-5, with a possible D match to TRBD1 (5 bases). Germline CDR1 is SGHDT and CDR2 is YYEEEE. Trimming removed 6 bases from V and 0 bases from J, with 16 bases in between. CDR3 length: 16 amino acids. Here the CDR3 DNA reads TGTGCCAGCACCGACAGTCTAGGGGTTAGCAATCAGCCCCAGCATTTT. This gives the protein CASTDSLGVSNQPQHF. Full variable domain (remainder filled in from reference TRBV5-6 and TRBJ1-5): DAGVTQSPTHLIKTRGQQVTLRCSPKSGHDTVSWYQQALGQGPQFIFQYYEEEERQRGNFPDRFSGHQFPNYSSELNVNALLLGDSALYLCASTDSLGVSNQPQHFGDGTRLSIL.

J is TRBJ1-1 and V is TRBV29-1; TRBD1 matches at 7 bases. Germline CDR1 is SQVTM and CDR2 is ANQGSEA. The CDR3 covers 12 residues. Trimming cost V 6 bases and J 5 bases; bases outside gene matches: 6. Written as DNA, the CDR3 is TGCAGCGTCCAGACAGGGAGAACTGAAGCTTTCTTT. It is translated as CSVQTGRTEAFF.

In this sample, this clone turned up once. The chain carries TRBV5-1 and TRBJ2-7, with D hard to call. V dropped 0 bases and J dropped 0 bases, with 10 bases sitting between them. The CDR3 is made up of 15 amino acids. The V gene's germline CDR1 is SGHRS and CDR2 YFSETQ. CDR3 in DNA: TGCGCCAGCAGCTTGGCAGTCCGAAACTCCTACGAGCAGTACTTC. Its protein is CASSLAVRNSYEQYF.

The V call is TRBV30, the J call TRBJ2-7, with 13 bases aligning to TRBD2. The germline V gene encodes CDR1 GTSNPN and CDR2 SVGIG (reference sequence). This CDR3 contains 14 residues. V gave up 1 base and J gave up 5 bases; unmatched junction bases: 2. Written as DNA, the CDR3 is TGTGCCTGGAGTGGACTAGCGGGAGGTAACGAGCAGTACTTC. It encodes CAWSGLAGGNEQYF.

The chain carries TRBV19 and TRBJ2-3; the D gene is possibly TRBD2 (6 bases). The germline V gene encodes CDR1 LNHDA and CDR2 SQIVND (reference sequence). The CDR3 has 15 amino acids. The V gene lost 5 bases and the J gene lost 6 bases, with 18 bases spanning the gap. For the CDR3, the DNA is TGTGCCAGTAGTCTTAGCGGCCCGGGGGTGGATACGCAGTATTTT. Translated: CASSLSGPGVDTQYF.

The V and J genes are TRBV19 and TRBJ2-1, with D possibly TRBD1 on 5 matching bases. Germline lookup yields CDR1 LNHDA and CDR2 SQIVND (reference sequence). Trimming took off 3 bases at V and 7 bases at J, with 16 bases between the two ends. This CDR3 has 15 residues. The DNA for the CDR3 is TGTGCCAGTAGTATCAGGGTCCAGAGATGGAATGAGCAGTTCTTC. Amino acid sequence: CASSIRVQRWNEQFF.

This clone appeared a single time. J is TRBJ1-6 and V is TRBV5-6; 7 positions match TRBD1. V gave up 3 bases and J gave up 7 bases; unmatched junction bases: 4. The CDR3 extends over 14 amino acids. Germline V gene lookup returns CDR1 SGHDT and CDR2 YYEEEE. CDR3 in DNA: TGTGCCAGCAGCTCGGGACAGACCAATTCACCCCTCCACTTT. It is translated as CASSSGQTNSPLHF.

This chain connects TRBV10-2 to TRBJ1-5; 8 bases agree with TRBD1. The CDR3 spans 12 residues. Unmatched junction bases numbered 4, after V lost 8 bases and J lost 7 bases. CDR1 and CDR2 from the germline V gene are WSHSY and SAAADI. The DNA of the CDR3 is TGCGCCAGCGGACAGGGTAAACAGCCCCAGCATTTT. Protein sequence: CASGQGKQPQHF.

DNA of the CDR3: TGTGCCAGCAGCTTGGATGGGAGGGGGGAGACCTACGAGCAGTACTTC. Translated, it gives CASSLDGRGETYEQYF. The chain carries TRBV5-5 and TRBJ2-7, with D possibly matching TRBD2 (7 bases). CDR3 size: 16 residues. Germline values: CDR1 SGHKS, CDR2 YYEKEE (reference sequence). V was cut by 0 bases and J by 2 bases, with 15 bases left in between.

The rearrangement joins TRBV5-6 to TRBJ1-6, with 10 nucleotides matching TRBD1. CDR1 and CDR2 (germline): SGHDT, YYEEEE. This CDR3 region has 14 residues. J was trimmed by 10 bases and V by 3 bases; bases with no gene match: 4. CDR3 nucleotides: TGTGCCAGCAGCTGGGACAGGGGAAACTCACCCCTCCACTTT. This sequence encodes CASSWDRGNSPLHF. Looking up the rest from reference TRBV5-6 and TRBJ1-6 gives the full variable domain: DAGVTQSPTHLIKTRGQQVTLRCSPKSGHDTVSWYQQALGQGPQFIFQYYEEEERQRGNFPDRFSGHQFPNYSSELNVNALLLGDSALYLCASSWDRGNSPLHFGNGTRLTVT.

This chain connects TRBV6-5 to TRBJ2-4; a possible D gene is TRBD2 (6 bases). CDR1 is MNHEY, CDR2 SVGAGI, per germline. The CDR3 is made up of 15 amino acids. V gave up 6 bases and J gave up 3 bases, with 15 bases separating them. The CDR3 region has the DNA TGTGCCAGCAGCGGAGGGAGGTTTGACAAAAACATTCAGTACTTC. This codes for CASSGGRFDKNIQYF.

The chain recombines TRBV24-1 with TRBJ2-3, with 7 bases matching TRBD1. The CDR3 is 17 residues long. Germline CDR1 KGHDR, CDR2 SFDVKD. J gave up 0 bases and V 3 bases, and 8 bases lay outside the gene matches. The CDR3 coding sequence is TGTGCCACCAGTGATCGAAGACAGGGTCCTAGCACAGATACGCAGTATTTT. This codes for CATSDRRQGPSTDTQYF.